The rows below give T cell receptor beta chains drawn from one sample of a study of T cell responses to AZD1222 COVID-19 vaccine. Clones were sequenced by immunoSEQ multiplex PCR, and TCRdb holds only the in-frame ones, with some missing. This sample has about 120,000 clones; about 90% occur once, and the top ten carry 11% to 15%. This specimen consisted of peripheral blood, obtained on day 0 of AZD1222 vaccination. The receptors here all came from an adult in good health. CDR3s include the opening cysteine and the closing phenylalanine or tryptophan. The D gene is left open where the match is weak. Size is omitted from some rows. Given values are once, few, many or a class for expanded clones.

TRBV4-1	TRBJ1-4	TRBD1	few	TGCGCCAGCAGCCTACAGACAGGGGGTAATGAAAAACTGTTTTTT	CASSLQTGGNEKLFF
TRBV7-9	TRBJ1-6	-	-	TGTGCCAGCAGCCTTAATAATTCACCCCTCCACTTT	CASSLNNSPLHF
TRBV9	TRBJ2-3	TRBD2	-	TGTGCCAGCGGCAGCAGCGGGAGGGCTCCAGATACGCAGTATTTT	CASGSSGRAPDTQYF
TRBV7-2	TRBJ2-7	TRBD2	-	TGTGCCAGCAGCTTATATAGCGGGGGGGCGCACTTC	CASSLYSGGAHF
TRBV5-1	TRBJ2-3	-	-	TGCGCCAGCAGCTTGGAGGGCCCCGTGGGGGTTAGCACAGATACGCAGTATTTT	CASSLEGPVGVSTDTQYF
TRBV7-9	TRBJ2-5	TRBD1	-	TGTGCCAGCAGCTCCCTGGACAGGGGGATGTACGAGACCCAGTACTTC	CASSSLDRGMYETQYF
TRBV19	TRBJ1-2	TRBD1	once	TGTGCCAGTAGTCCAGGAGGGACAGGGGGCTCTGGCTACACCTTC	CASSPGGTGGSGYTF
TRBV19	TRBJ2-3	-	-	TGTGCCAGTAGGCTAACCGGGCCGCGGGACAGCACAGATACGCAGTATTTT	CASRLTGPRDSTDTQYF
TRBV7-7	TRBJ1-1	-	-	TGTGCCAGCAGCTCGCAGGTGCGATTGAACACTGAAGCTTTCTTT	CASSSQVRLNTEAFF
TRBV27	TRBJ2-3	-	-	TGTGCCAGCAGTTTAATCAATATGGGACCCCCAGAAGTGGATACGCAGTATTTT	CASSLINMGPPEVDTQYF
TRBV5-1	TRBJ2-2	-	-	TGCGCCAGCAGTAGGCTGAACACCGGGGAGCTGTTTTTT	CASSRLNTGELFF
TRBV27	TRBJ2-3	TRBD2	-	TGTGCCAGCAGTTGGACTAGCGGGGTAACGAGGGATACGCAGTATTTT	CASSWTSGVTRDTQYF
TRBV11-2	TRBJ2-7	-	-	TGTGCCAGCAGCCAATGGGAGGGGGCGGGGGAGCAGTACTTC	CASSQWEGAGEQYF
TRBV10-2	TRBJ2-7	-	few	TGCGCCAGTCGGGTCTATCACTACGAGCAGTACTTC	CASRVYHYEQYF
TRBV13	TRBJ1-1	-	-	TGTGCCAGCAGCTCCACAGGGCGGGGAGCTTTCTTT	CASSSTGRGAFF
TRBV28	TRBJ1-2	-	-	TGTGCCACCACCCCATCGGGCGCGAGCGGCTACACCTTC	CATTPSGASGYTF
TRBV30	TRBJ2-1	TRBD2	-	TGTGCCTGGAGTGTATATCCTAGCGGGAGGATTGAGCAGTTCTTC	CAWSVYPSGRIEQFF
TRBV2	TRBJ1-4	TRBD1	-	TGTGCCAGCAACCCCCAGGGGGTAAGGGAAAAACTGTTTTTT	CASNPQGVREKLFF
TRBV7-2	TRBJ2-1	-	-	TGTGCCAGCAGCGCCGTCGGACTACGTCATGAGCAGTTCTTC	CASSAVGLRHEQFF
TRBV2	TRBJ1-6	-	once	TGTGCCAGAGCCCCGACAGCCACAAATTCACCCCTCCACTTT	CARAPTATNSPLHF
TRBV5-8	TRBJ1-6	-	-	TGTGCCAGCAGCTTGTATCCCAGAGATAATTCACCCCTCCACTTT	CASSLYPRDNSPLHF
TRBV6-5	TRBJ1-5	TRBD1	once	TGTGCCAGCAGGGCGGACAGGCTTACGCCCCAGCATTTT	CASRADRLTPQHF
TRBV4-1	TRBJ2-1	TRBD2	-	TGCGCCAGCAGCCAAAAGGCCATGGGACAGTGGAGCGGGAGGGCCCACAATGAGCAGTTCTTC	CASSQKAMGQWSGRAHNEQFF
TRBV5-4	TRBJ1-2	-	-	TGTGCCAGCTGCACAGCGCCAGGGGTAGGGGATGGCTACACCTTC	CASCTAPGVGDGYTF
TRBV7-9	TRBJ2-7	TRBD1	-	TGTGCCAGCAGCCAACGTGGGGGACAGACAGTGTACGAGCAGTACTTC	CASSQRGGQTVYEQYF
TRBV7-2	TRBJ1-1	TRBD1	-	TGTGCCAGCAGCTTAACCGGGACAGGGCTGAACACTGAAGCTTTCTTT	CASSLTGTGLNTEAFF
TRBV27	TRBJ1-1	TRBD1	-	TGTGCCAGCAGCCCCTCTTCAGGGGGCACTGAAGCTTTCTTT	CASSPSSGGTEAFF
TRBV7-2	TRBJ2-1	-	-	TGTGCCAGCAGCTCCCGGTCTAATGAGCAGTTCTTC	CASSSRSNEQFF
TRBV6-5	TRBJ1-3	-	-	TGTGCCAGCACCTTACCTGGCGACACCATATATTTT	CASTLPGDTIYF
TRBV10-2	TRBJ2-5	-	once	TGCGCCAGCAGTGAGTCAGGGGCCAACCCGGAGACCCAGTACTTC	CASSESGANPETQYF
TRBV6-6	TRBJ2-6	-	-	TGTGCCAGTTTTTCGGAATGGGACAAAGGGGCCAACGTCCTGACTTTC	CASFSEWDKGANVLTF
TRBV5-1	TRBJ1-2	TRBD1	-	TGCGCCAGCAGCTTTACTGCCGGGACAGGGGGCTCGGGTGGCTACACCTTC	CASSFTAGTGGSGGYTF
TRBV24-1	TRBJ2-1	-	-	TGTGCCACCAGTGAGTCCCTAAAGCCGCAGTTCTTC	CATSESLKPQFF
TRBV18	TRBJ1-1	-	-	TGTGCCAGCTCACCGAAGGCGCAGGGGATAGAAGCTTTCTTT	CASSPKAQGIEAFF
TRBV25-1	TRBJ2-5	-	-	TGTGCCAGCAGTGAATTATTAGGGGACCAAGAGACCCAGTACTTC	CASSELLGDQETQYF
TRBV19	TRBJ1-2	-	-	TGTGCCAGTAGCCTACAGGGTATTGGCTACACCTTC	CASSLQGIGYTF